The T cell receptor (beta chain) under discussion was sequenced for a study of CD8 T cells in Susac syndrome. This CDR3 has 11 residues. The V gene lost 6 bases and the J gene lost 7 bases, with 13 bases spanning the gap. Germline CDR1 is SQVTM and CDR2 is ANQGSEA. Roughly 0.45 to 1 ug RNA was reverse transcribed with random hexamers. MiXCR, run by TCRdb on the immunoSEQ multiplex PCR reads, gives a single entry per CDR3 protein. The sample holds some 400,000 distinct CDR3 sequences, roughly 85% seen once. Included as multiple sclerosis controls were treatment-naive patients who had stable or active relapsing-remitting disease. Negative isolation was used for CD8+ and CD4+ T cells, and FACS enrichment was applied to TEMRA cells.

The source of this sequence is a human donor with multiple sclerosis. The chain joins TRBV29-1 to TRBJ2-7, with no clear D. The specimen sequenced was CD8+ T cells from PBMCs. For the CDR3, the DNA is TGCAGCGTCCAACTTCAATTGGAGCAGTACTTC. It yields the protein CSVQLQLEQYF.